This T cell receptor (beta chain) emerged from a study of Ad26.COV2.S vaccination and SARS-CoV-2 variants. Overall study context: Ad26.COV2.S was injected intramuscularly once or twice, 56 days apart. Study outcomes and limitations: There was a possibility that the TCR breadth and depth analyses underestimated total T cell responses. Among vaccine recipients, spike-specific TCR breadth exceeded that of placebo recipients.

Clones were sequenced by immunoSEQ multiplex PCR, and TCRdb holds only the in-frame ones, with some missing. The sample holds hundreds of thousands of clones, approximately 90% seen once. The treatment denotes: 15 to 20 received Ad26.COV2.S at low or high dose, single or two shots; several received placebo; per-sample allocation not given. Material that was analyzed had been drawn on day 63 after the first vaccine or placebo injection. What was given as vaccine was an Ad26 vector encoding Wuhan-strain SARS-CoV-2 spike. The count of this clone is one. Its matching antigen is unknown. The V and J ends lost 8 bases and 7 bases, in that order; junction bases with no gene match: 9. Germline CDR1 reads MDHEN; CDR2 reads SYDVKM. This CDR3 spans 14 amino acids.

The clonotype was recovered from a person between 18 and 65 years old who received the Ad26.COV2.S COVID-19 vaccine or a placebo. The sample here was peripheral blood, taken in a trial of Ad26.COV2.S vaccine versus placebo. V gene TRBV28 combines with J gene TRBJ1-4, with TRBD1 identical over 8 bases. CDR3 region: CASGLQGGTEKLFF. The CDR3 nucleotides read TGTGCCAGCGGCCTACAGGGGGGGACTGAAAAACTGTTTTTT.